This is a list of T cell receptor beta chains from one sample in a study of PD-L1 blockade in urothelial cancer. Here immunoSEQ multiplex PCR was the method, and the copy in TCRdb shows in-frame clones only, minus some. The sample comprises 70,000 to 100,000 clones, around 84% of which are singletons, and around 1.9% rests with the top ten. The specimen comprised PBMCs, sampled around atezolizumab (anti-PD-L1) treatment. The receptors were sampled from a man in his fifties or sixties with urothelial cancer. Both conserved end residues are part of each CDR3. A D gene is named only where the DNA matches it firmly. Size is stated for part of the rows, as once, few or many counts, or as a class when the clone is expanded.

d_gene,abundance,j_gene,v_gene,CDR3nt,CDR3aa
TRBD2,-,TRBJ2-1,TRBV4-1,TGCGCCAGCAGCCAAGAGGGACTAGCGGCCTACAATGAGCAGTTCTTC,CASSQEGLAAYNEQFF
-,few,TRBJ1-2,TRBV7-8,TGTGCCAGCAGCCTCGTGTCAGGATTCTATGGCTACACCTTC,CASSLVSGFYGYTF
-,once,TRBJ1-1,TRBV6-6,TGTGCCAGCAGTTCGACGGTGGCGGGCACTGAAGCTTTCTTT,CASSSTVAGTEAFF
-,-,TRBJ2-6,TRBV6-5,TGTGCCAGCAGTTCCCCAGGGATTGGGGCCAACGTCCTGACTTTC,CASSSPGIGANVLTF
TRBD1,few,TRBJ1-2,TRBV19,TGTGCCAGTAGTACCACAAACAGGGGATATGGCTACACCTTC,CASSTTNRGYGYTF
TRBD2,-,TRBJ2-1,TRBV28,TGTGCCGCCAGACGATCCGAGGGAGGGTACAATGAGCAGTTCTTC,CAARRSEGGYNEQFF
TRBD2,-,TRBJ2-3,TRBV7-2,TGTGCCAGCAGGGGCGGGGGAAGGACAGATACGCAGTATTTT,CASRGGGRTDTQYF
TRBD2,once,TRBJ2-1,TRBV4-1,TGCGCCAGCAGCCAAGTTTTGGGACTAGCGGGCGGAAATGAGCAGTTCTTC,CASSQVLGLAGGNEQFF
-,once,TRBJ2-7,TRBV4-1,TGCGCCAGCAGCCAGGACCCGACGGGGGGCCCCTACGAGCAGTACTTC,CASSQDPTGGPYEQYF
TRBD1,-,TRBJ1-3,TRBV7-9,TGTGCCAGCAGGGCTACAGGGGTCACTGGAAACACCATATATTTT,CASRATGVTGNTIYF
TRBD1,-,TRBJ1-1,TRBV9,TGTGCCAGCAGCGTAGTGGGACAGGGTGGTACTGAAGCTTTCTTT,CASSVVGQGGTEAFF
TRBD1,-,TRBJ2-7,TRBV27,TGTGCCAGCAGTTTATCCTGGACAGGGACCTACGAGCAGTACTTC,CASSLSWTGTYEQYF
-,once,TRBJ1-2,TRBV5-1,TGCGCCAGCAGCTTTGAGGGGGAATATGGCTACACCTTC,CASSFEGEYGYTF
TRBD1,-,TRBJ2-7,TRBV4-1,TGCGCCAGCAGCCGCCCGGGGACAGAAGTCTACGAGCAGTACTTC,CASSRPGTEVYEQYF
TRBD2,-,TRBJ2-1,TRBV6-1,TGTGCCAGCAGTGCTCGGACTAGCGGGGGGCCCTATGAGCAGTTCTTC,CASSARTSGGPYEQFF
-,-,TRBJ2-3,TRBV28,TGTGCCAGCAGTTCGGCTAGCGCTCGCACAGATACGCAGTATTTT,CASSSASARTDTQYF
TRBD1,-,TRBJ1-3,TRBV10-3,TGTGCCATCAGGGAGGGGGCGAAGGGAAACACCATATATTTT,CAIREGAKGNTIYF
TRBD1,-,TRBJ1-6,TRBV6-5,TGTGCCGGCTCACGAGGGGGCAATTCACCCCTCCACTTT,CAGSRGGNSPLHF
TRBD1,-,TRBJ2-7,TRBV2,TGTGCCAGCAGACTTGAGACAGGGCCCTACGAGCAGTACTTC,CASRLETGPYEQYF
-,-,TRBJ2-2,TRBV11-2,TGTGCCAGCAGCTTAGACGGGTCCAGCACCGGGGAGCTGTTTTTT,CASSLDGSSTGELFF
TRBD2,-,TRBJ2-3,TRBV11-1,TGTGCCAGCAGCTTAGCTCCTAGCGGGGGGATACATACGCAGTATTTT,CASSLAPSGGIHTQYF
TRBD1,-,TRBJ1-1,TRBV6-5,TGTGCCAGCGGTAGGGGGCCGGGAAAGTACACTGAAGCTTTCTTT,CASGRGPGKYTEAFF
TRBD1,-,TRBJ1-4,TRBV14,TGTGCCAGCAGCCTAAAAGGGGGCGCAGGGGAAAAACTGTTTTTT,CASSLKGGAGEKLFF
-,-,TRBJ1-2,TRBV6-6,TGTGCCAGCAGAAAGACGGCGGCTAACTATGGCTACACCTTC,CASRKTAANYGYTF
TRBD1,-,TRBJ2-3,TRBV5-1,TGCGCCAGCAGCTTGGGACAGGGTAGTTATATTGGCACAGATACGCAGTATTTT,CASSLGQGSYIGTDTQYF
-,-,TRBJ1-1,TRBV4-1,TGCGCCAGCAGTCCCGCAGGGGTATTAATGTTCTCTGAAGCTTTCTTT,CASSPAGVLMFSEAFF
TRBD2,-,TRBJ2-7,TRBV19,TGTGCCAGTAGTTTCGGGACTAGCTACGAGCAGTACTTC,CASSFGTSYEQYF
-,once,TRBJ2-7,TRBV21-1,TGTGCCAGCAGCAAAATCCTAGCGAACCTTCCTACGGGGGAGCAGTACTTC,CASSKILANLPTGEQYF
TRBD2,-,TRBJ2-7,TRBV9,TGTGCCAGCAGCGTAGGGGGTAGCGGGAGGTGGGCCTACGAGCAGTACTTC,CASSVGGSGRWAYEQYF
-,-,TRBJ1-3,TRBV9,TGTGCCAGCAGGGGCGGAACTAGCTCTGGAAACACCATATATTTT,CASRGGTSSGNTIYF
-,-,TRBJ1-5,TRBV10-2,TGCGCCAGCAGTGAGGACAGAATCAATCAGCCCCAGCATTTT,CASSEDRINQPQHF
TRBD2,-,TRBJ2-7,TRBV18,TGTGCCAGCTCATCCGGGACTAGCGGGACCTACGAGCAGTACTTC,CASSSGTSGTYEQYF
TRBD1,-,TRBJ2-5,TRBV14,TGTGCCAGCAGCGGGCGACAGGGGCCGGGGTTCAGAGAGACCCAGTACTTC,CASSGRQGPGFRETQYF
-,-,TRBJ2-7,TRBV27,TGTGCCAGCAGTTTATCGAAGGCGAGCGACTACGAGCAGTACTTC,CASSLSKASDYEQYF
TRBD1,-,TRBJ1-6,TRBV6-1,TGTGCCAGCAGTGAACGGACAGGTCTCTCACCCCTCCACTTT,CASSERTGLSPLHF
TRBD1,-,TRBJ2-7,TRBV19,TGTGCCAGTAGTACGTGGACAGGCGAGGGAAGCTACGAGCAGTACTTC,CASSTWTGEGSYEQYF
TRBD2,-,TRBJ2-5,TRBV4-3,TGCGCCAGCAGCCAAGAAGGGCCGACTAGCGGGAGGGTGGAGACCCAGTACTTC,CASSQEGPTSGRVETQYF
-,-,TRBJ1-5,TRBV4-3,TGCGCCAGCAGCCAAGATCAAGGGGCTCAGCCCCAGCATTTT,CASSQDQGAQPQHF
TRBD2,-,TRBJ2-7,TRBV27,TGTGCCAGCAGTTTATCCCCTAGCGGATACTCCTACGAGCAGTACTTC,CASSLSPSGYSYEQYF
TRBD2,-,TRBJ2-3,TRBV6-1,TGTGCCATCGAGCGGGGGTCGCGCACAGATACGCAGTATTTT,CAIERGSRTDTQYF
TRBD1,-,TRBJ1-5,TRBV19,TGTGCCAGTAGTACTGGACAGGGGACGAGCAATCAGCCCCAGCATTTT,CASSTGQGTSNQPQHF
TRBD1,-,TRBJ2-1,TRBV30,TGTGCCTGGTCCGGGACAGGTGGTTCTGAGCAGTTCTTC,CAWSGTGGSEQFF
-,-,TRBJ1-4,TRBV4-3,TGCGCCAGCAGCCAAGGGGTTGGGGCCGGATCTGAAAAACTGTTTTTT,CASSQGVGAGSEKLFF
TRBD1,-,TRBJ1-4,TRBV6-1,TGTGCCAGCAGTGACCTGACAGGGATGCGGGAAAAACTGTTTTTT,CASSDLTGMREKLFF
-,-,TRBJ1-3,TRBV6-1,TGTGCCAGCAGGGACACCGGTACTGGAAACACCATATATTTT,CASRDTGTGNTIYF
TRBD1,-,TRBJ2-1,TRBV5-4,TGTGCCAGCAGCTTGGTTAAGGGACAGGGCAACAATGAGCAGTTCTTC,CASSLVKGQGNNEQFF
TRBD1,-,TRBJ1-1,TRBV7-9,TGTGCCAGCAGTAGGGACAGGGTGAACACTGAAGCTTTCTTT,CASSRDRVNTEAFF
TRBD2,-,TRBJ2-3,TRBV5-1,TGCGCCAGCAGCTGGGGGACTAGCGGGAGGGCCGGCAGCACAGATACGCAGTATTTT,CASSWGTSGRAGSTDTQYF
-,-,TRBJ1-2,TRBV19,TGTGCCAGTAGTATGGCTGGCAGGCTAAACTATGGCTACACCTTC,CASSMAGRLNYGYTF
-,-,TRBJ2-7,TRBV9,TGTGCCAGCAGCCCGGGGGACCGGTACGAGCAGTACTTC,CASSPGDRYEQYF